The 8 T cell receptor beta chains reported below all come from one sample, sequenced in a study of T cell responses to AZD1222 COVID-19 vaccine. Assay used: immunoSEQ multiplex PCR; TCRdb lists only in-frame clones, some missing. The sample holds over 120,000 clones; 93% are singletons and the top ten take about 5.1%. This specimen consisted of peripheral blood, obtained on day 0 of AZD1222 vaccination. All receptors come from an adult in good health.

This chain uses TRBV5-1 with TRBJ1-4; 7 bases match TRBD1. This CDR3 comprises 15 residues. Germline values: CDR1 SGHRS, CDR2 YFSETQ. V lost 4 bases and J lost 5; bases outside the gene matches: 8. CDR3 region: CASSPGDSGNEKLFF. DNA of the CDR3: TGCGCCAGCAGCCCAGGGGACAGCGGGAATGAAAAACTGTTTTTT.

V and J are TRBV5-1 and TRBJ1-4, with D perhaps matching TRBD1 (6 bases). V lost 4 bases and J lost 10, with 17 bases in between. Germline V gene lookup returns CDR1 SGHRS and CDR2 YFSETQ. The CDR3 is 14 residues long. The CDR3 nucleotides are TGCGCCAGCAGCCCCAACAGGGTGCGGGGAAAACTGTTTTTT. This codes for CASSPNRVRGKLFF.

The rearrangement joins TRBV28 to TRBJ1-2, with D possibly matching TRBD1 (5 bases). There are 16 residues in the CDR3. The V gene lost 5 bases and the J gene lost 5 bases, with 21 bases spanning the gap. Germline CDR1 MDHEN, CDR2 SYDVKM. CDR3 sequence: CASSGTADIRPYGYTF. The CDR3 DNA is TGTGCCAGCAGTGGGACCGCTGACATACGACCGTATGGCTACACCTTC.

The chain uses TRBV7-6 and TRBJ1-1, with D unclear. The germline gives CDR1 SGHVS, CDR2 FNYEAQ. The ends were cut back, 4 bases at V and 0 bases at J, with 6 bases in the middle. This CDR3 region has 13 residues. The CDR3 DNA follows: TGTGCCAGCAGCTCCCAGATGAACACTGAAGCTTTCTTT. This codes for CASSSQMNTEAFF.

The chain couples TRBV9 to TRBJ2-3; the D is unclear. Germline CDR1 is SGDLS and CDR2 is YYNGEE. This CDR3 contains 14 residues. Trimming pared 0 bases from V and 3 bases from J, leaving 8 bases between. CDR3 loop: CASSVEAATDTQYF. CDR3 DNA sequence: TGTGCCAGCAGCGTAGAGGCAGCAACAGATACGCAGTATTTT. Drawing the rest from reference TRBV9 and TRBJ2-3, the complete variable domain is DSGVTQTPKHLITATGQRVTLRCSPRSGDLSVYWYQQSLDQGLQFLIQYYNGEERAKGNILERFSAQQFPDLHSELNLSSLELGDSALYFCASSVEAATDTQYFGPGTRLTVL.

The chain carries TRBV6-5 and TRBJ1-2; D not certain. The length of the CDR3 is 12 residues. The V and J ends lost 6 bases and 8 bases respectively, with 13 bases between them. Germline CDR1 and CDR2: MNHEY and SVGAGI. The CDR3 coding sequence is TGTGCCAGCAGCACGGACCGGGCGGGCTACACCTTC. Translation: CASSTDRAGYTF.

Comment on this clone: At the DNA level, this CDR3 is encoded by other sequences in the same sample as well. The chain combines TRBV7-8 with TRBJ1-1; D perhaps matches TRBD1 (5 bases). Trimming took 2 bases from V and 5 from J, leaving 6 bases between them. The CDR3 sequence is 12 residues long. Germline V CDR1 and CDR2: SGHVS, FQNEAQ. CDR3 protein: CASSLWGTEAFF. The CDR3 nucleotides read TGTGCCAGCAGCTTATGGGGGACTGAAGCTTTCTTT.

V and J are TRBV5-1 and TRBJ1-2, with 8 bases lining up with TRBD1. The V segment lost 4 bases and the J segment 5 bases; nucleotides outside the gene matches: 10. CDR1 and CDR2 from the germline V gene are SGHRS and YFSETQ. CDR3 size: 15 residues. CDR3 protein: CASSPSTGVGYGYTF. The CDR3 DNA follows: TGCGCCAGCAGCCCCTCGACAGGGGTAGGGTATGGCTACACCTTC.